This TCR beta chain came from a study of long-term antiretroviral therapy in people with HIV. On the study more broadly: It was about a decade before the 2015 immediate-ART recommendation that the earliest samples were taken.

This CDR3 comprises 14 residues. Germline V gene sequence: CDR1 SGHDT, CDR2 YYEEEE. V gave up 0 bases and J gave up 2 bases, with 9 bases separating them. Samples were assayed with immunoSEQ v3.0 at survey level. The protocol was immunoSEQ multiplex PCR, while the TCRdb copy is restricted to in-frame clones and leaves out a portion. The sample lists 10,000 to 15,000 clones, around 77% seen once, with around 15% in the top ten. The rearrangement joins TRBV5-6 to TRBJ2-7; D possibly corresponds to TRBD1 (5 bases). The source was unsorted PBMCs, collected 1.3 years after starting antiretroviral therapy. The TCR was taken from a woman aged 18-29 years with HIV. The CDR3 protein is CASSLAAGTYEQYF. Here the CDR3 DNA reads TGTGCCAGCAGCTTGGCGGCAGGGACCTACGAGCAGTACTTC.